This TCR beta chain was identified in a study of beta chain features in type 1 diabetes. Looking at the study overall: Patients did not differ from healthy donors in age, gender or cell yield. Study-wide results and caveats: Moderate but significant shortening of TCRB CDR3s was recorded in all four CD4+ subsets from Type 1 diabetes patients. PCR, the amplification step, might favor shorter templates, equally in patients and controls.

The CDR3 consists of 15 residues. Trimming removed 1 base from V and 6 bases from J; junction bases left unmatched: 6. Germline CDR1 LNHDA, CDR2 SQIVND (reference sequence). Regarding this clone: Its antigen is unidentified.

Reverse transcribing all isolated RNA meant expressed TCRB transcripts were sequenced. The data were produced by immunoSEQ multiplex PCR, yet TCRdb's version contains in-frame clones alone and is incomplete. Of 300,000 to 350,000 clones in the sample, around a fifth are singletons; the top ten hold approximately 0.046%. This chain joins TRBV19 and TRBJ2-1; 7 nucleotides align to TRBD2. Input material: naive CD4+ T cells from blood. This clonotype originated in a young woman in good health. CDR3 nucleotide sequence: TGTGCCAGTAGTATAGTGGGGAGCGGGGTCAATGAGCAGTTCTTC. Translated: CASSIVGSGVNEQFF.